The entry below describes one TCR beta chain. Antigen: not known. This record comes from a study of cytomegalovirus exposure and HLA in healthy donors. For the study at large: Drawn from HLA-typed donors, about 85 million unique TCRs were held in an early data release.

General observations from the study: Many donors shared some public TCRs, even though most TCR sequences were rare. Later, an analysis found that common viral pathogens appeared to be linked with several of the most significant clusters. Relative to the approximately 700-donor mean, N-insertions were reportedly fewer in an Asian-associated ancestry cluster in a later analysis.

PCR used 60 Vbeta primers and 13 Jbeta primers. Assay: immunoSEQ multiplex PCR; the TCRdb copy retains only in-frame clones and omits some. The table has around 95,000 clones, roughly 82% seen once. CDR3 size: 13 residues. The V end lost 6 bases, the J end lost 7 bases, and 12 bases lay between the germline ends. Germline V gene data show CDR1 as MNHNS and CDR2 as SASEGT. The source of this sequence is a young man in good health and CMV-seropositive. The rearrangement uses TRBV6-1 and TRBJ2-2, with a weak D call TRBD1 (6 bases). The sequencing sample was made of PBMCs. CDR3 sequence (DNA): TGTGCCAGCAGGGCAGGGGATATCGGGGAGCTGTTTTTT. Its protein product is CASRAGDIGELFF.